The 23 T cell receptor beta chains below were found in one sample sequenced in a study of immune evolution from preneoplasia to lung adenocarcinoma. Generated by immunoSEQ multiplex PCR, the TCRdb table keeps only in-frame clones and is missing some. The table has about 11,000 clones, roughly 84% seen once. The sequenced sample consisted of FFPE minimally invasive lung adenocarcinoma tissue. Receptors originate from a person between 65 and 79 years old with lung adenocarcinoma.

The V and J genes are TRBV27 and TRBJ2-7; D not certain. V was trimmed by 3 bases and J by 5 bases, leaving 14 bases between them. Germline assignment: CDR1 MNHEY and CDR2 SMNVEV (reference sequence). This CDR3 comprises 14 residues. The CDR3 protein is CASSFRSGRNEQYF. DNA for the CDR3: TGTGCCAGCAGTTTCCGTAGTGGGCGGAACGAGCAGTACTTC.

This chain uses TRBV27 with TRBJ1-5; D is ambiguous. The CDR3 spans 13 residues. From germline, CDR1 is MNHEY and CDR2 SMNVEV (reference sequence). V lost 5 bases to trimming and J lost 7 bases, with 12 bases between them. The CDR3 loop reads CASSLLGKQPQHF. The CDR3 coding sequence is TGTGCCAGCAGTCTCCTAGGTAAACAGCCCCAGCATTTT.

The chain carries TRBV5-1 and TRBJ2-1, with TRBD2 identical over 13 bases. The CDR3 loop spans 15 amino acids. Germline-derived CDR1 and CDR2 are SGHRS and YFSETQ. J gave up 6 bases and V 3 bases, and 3 bases lay outside the gene matches. The CDR3 protein is CASSSGLAGVNEQFF. The CDR3 DNA reads TGCGCCAGCAGCTCAGGACTAGCGGGAGTCAATGAGCAGTTCTTC.

This clone appeared a single time. The chain recombines TRBV9 with TRBJ2-1; no clear D. Germline loops: CDR1 SGDLS, CDR2 YYNGEE. V was pared by 4 bases and J by 2 bases, with 7 bases between. The CDR3 loop spans 13 amino acids. CDR3: CASSPRPYNEQFF. The CDR3 region has the DNA TGTGCCAGCAGCCCCCGACCCTACAATGAGCAGTTCTTC.

This clone was counted only a few times. The rearrangement links TRBV27 to TRBJ2-5; 13 bases align to TRBD2. CDR1 is MNHEY and CDR2 is SMNVEV in the germline V gene (reference sequence). The CDR3 has 17 amino acids. V lost 4 bases and J lost 4; bases outside the gene matches: 9. The CDR3 coding sequence is TGTGCCAGCAGTTCTGTTTCGGGACTAGCGGGGACAGAGACCCAGTACTTC. Protein product: CASSSVSGLAGTETQYF.

The V gene is TRBV4-2, the J gene TRBJ2-7; D may be TRBD1 or TRBD2 (5 bases each). V dropped 3 bases and J dropped 3 bases, with 12 bases sitting between them. The CDR3 contains 14 residues. Germline loops: CDR1 LGHNA, CDR2 YNFKEQ. In nucleotides, the CDR3 is TGTGCCAGCAGCCAGCTCAAGGGGAGCTACGAGCAGTACTTC. This sequence encodes CASSQLKGSYEQYF.

The chain employs TRBV6-6 and TRBJ1-4, with D unresolved. V was trimmed by 5 bases and J by 4 bases, leaving 5 bases between them. In germline, CDR1 is MNHNY, CDR2 SVGAGI (reference sequence). This CDR3 comprises 12 residues. This CDR3 is CASSPYNEKLFF. The CDR3 DNA is TGTGCCAGCAGTCCGTATAATGAAAAACTGTTTTTT.

The chain combines TRBV18 with TRBJ1-2; 7 bases line up with TRBD1. The CDR3 sequence is 19 residues long. The junction had 21 bases not matched to a gene; V was cut back by 3 bases and J by 5 bases. CDR1 is KGHSH and CDR2 is LQKENI in the germline V gene. CDR3: CASSPNPLAVARGKYGYTF. In DNA, the CDR3 is TGTGCCAGCTCACCCAATCCCCTCGCGGTCGCCAGGGGGAAGTATGGCTACACCTTC.

V usage is TRBV11-2 and J usage is TRBJ2-2; 7 bases fit TRBD1. CDR1 and CDR2 from the germline V gene are SGHAT and FQNNGV. The CDR3 length is 14 residues. J gave up 6 bases and V 2 bases, and 3 bases lay outside the gene matches. This CDR3 reads CASSLRTGSGELFF. The CDR3, as DNA: TGTGCCAGCAGCTTACGGACAGGATCCGGGGAGCTGTTTTTT.

The rearrangement uses TRBV15 and TRBJ2-3; D is uncertain. CDR3 size: 12 residues. Germline CDR1 and CDR2: LNHNV and YYDKDF (reference sequence). Trimming took off 3 bases at V and 2 bases at J, with 3 bases between the two ends. The CDR3 nucleotides are TGTGCCACCAGCAGGTCCACAGATACGCAGTATTTT. Protein sequence: CATSRSTDTQYF. Drawing the rest from reference TRBV15 and TRBJ2-3, the complete variable domain is DAMVIQNPRYQVTQFGKPVTLSCSQTLNHNVMYWYQQKSSQAPKLLFHYYDKDFNNEADTPDNFQSRRPNTSFCFLDIRSPGLGDTAMYLCATSRSTDTQYFGPGTRLTVL.

This chain joins TRBV9 and TRBJ1-2; 8 bases align to TRBD1. The length of the CDR3 is 14 residues. The V segment lost 4 bases and the J segment 9 bases; nucleotides outside the gene matches: 11. CDR1 is SGDLS, CDR2 YYNGEE, per germline. CDR3 nucleotides: TGTGCCAGCAGCCCGACGACAGGGGCGGAGAGCTACACCTTC. Amino acids: CASSPTTGAESYTF.

This clone was seen a handful of times. The chain carries TRBV7-9 and TRBJ2-2; possible D gene TRBD2, 5 bases. The CDR3 spans 15 residues. CDR1 SEHNR and CDR2 FQNEAQ come from the germline V gene (reference sequence). Trimming stripped 3 bases from V and 7 bases from J, with 15 bases between. In DNA, the CDR3 is TGTGCCAGCAGCTTTTCCCTCGGAGAGGGCGGGGAGCTGTTTTTT. This translates into CASSFSLGEGGELFF.

This rearrangement joins TRBV7-7 to TRBJ2-7; the match to TRBD2 covers 9 bases. The germline V gene encodes CDR1 SSHAT and CDR2 FNYEAQ (reference sequence). The CDR3 length is 16 residues. V dropped 2 bases and J dropped 4; count of bases not matched to a gene: 9. In nucleotides, the CDR3 is TGTGCCAGCAGCTTACCGACTAGCGGAGAGGTATACGAGCAGTACTTC. It encodes CASSLPTSGEVYEQYF.

The V gene is TRBV29-1, the J gene TRBJ2-1, with TRBD2 matching 16 bases. This CDR3 has 17 residues. Germline V gene data show CDR1 as SQVTM and CDR2 as ANQGSEA. The V and J ends lost 3 bases and 0 bases, in that order; junction bases with no gene match: 2. For the CDR3, the DNA is TGCAGCGTTGAGGGGACTAGCGGGGGGGACTCCTACAATGAGCAGTTCTTC. It codes for CSVEGTSGGDSYNEQFF.

This clone was seen a single time. This chain joins TRBV6-6 and TRBJ1-1, with a possible D match to TRBD1 (6 bases). Germline CDR1 and CDR2: MNHNY and SVGAGI (reference sequence). Between the trimmed V and J ends, which lost 0 bases and 2 bases, there was a span of 13 bases. The CDR3 extends over 16 amino acids. The CDR3 reads CASSYSLRGSNTEAFF. CDR3 DNA sequence: TGTGCCAGCAGTTACTCGCTCAGGGGAAGCAACACTGAAGCTTTCTTT.

CDR3 amino acids: CAWSQPTSGTYEQYF. DNA for the CDR3: TGTGCCTGGAGTCAACCGACTAGCGGGACCTACGAGCAGTACTTC. This sequence joins TRBV30 and TRBJ2-7; 11 bases match TRBD2. The CDR3 runs to 15 residues. CDR1 and CDR2 (germline): GTSNPN, SVGIG (reference sequence). V lost 2 bases and J lost 2; bases outside the gene matches: 5. Full variable domain (remainder filled in from reference TRBV30 and TRBJ2-7): SQTIHQWPATLVQPVGSPLSLECTVEGTSNPNLYWYRQAAGRGLQLLFYSVGIGQISSEVPQNLSASRPQDRQFILSSKKLLLSDSGFYLCAWSQPTSGTYEQYFGPGTRLTVT.

The chain couples TRBV5-1 to TRBJ2-7, with 7 bases matching TRBD1. CDR3 length: 14 residues. CDR1 is SGHRS, CDR2 YFSETQ, per germline. J lost 1 base, V lost 0 bases, and 1 base had no gene match. The CDR3 is CASSLGQGSYEQYF. CDR3 bases: TGCGCCAGCAGCTTGGGACAGGGATCCTACGAGCAGTACTTC.

This clone was counted only a few times. V usage is TRBV25-1 and J usage is TRBJ2-3; 11 bases fit TRBD2. The CDR3 is 16 amino acids. The trim removed 5 bases at V and 2 bases at J, leaving 6 bases unmatched. Looked up from germline, CDR1 is MGHDK and CDR2 is SYGVNS. The CDR3 spells CASSQMTSGVTDTQYF. Here the CDR3 DNA reads TGTGCCAGCAGTCAGATGACTAGCGGGGTCACAGATACGCAGTATTTT.

This sequence joins TRBV5-1 and TRBJ2-1, with 10 positions matching TRBD2. The trim removed 0 bases at V and 7 bases at J, leaving 1 base unmatched. The length of the CDR3 is 14 residues. Germline CDR1 is SGHRS and CDR2 is YFSETQ. In DNA, the CDR3 is TGCGCCAGCAGCTTGGCAGCGGGAGGGAATGAGCAGTTCTTC. Amino acids: CASSLAAGGNEQFF. Drawing the rest from reference TRBV5-1 and TRBJ2-1, the complete variable domain is KAGVTQTPRYLIKTRGQQVTLSCSPISGHRSVSWYQQTPGQGLQFLFEYFSETQRNKGNFPGRFSGRQFSNSRSEMNVSTLELGDSALYLCASSLAAGGNEQFFGPGTRLTVL.

This clone has more than one count but fewer than ten. The chain links TRBV29-1 to TRBJ1-3; D is undetermined. From germline, CDR1 is SQVTM and CDR2 ANQGSEA. The V end was cut by 7 bases, the J end by 2 bases, with 6 bases between. CDR3 size: 11 residues. The CDR3 here is CSGRAGNTIYF. The CDR3 nucleotides read TGCAGCGGTAGGGCTGGAAACACCATATATTTT. Combining the CDR3 with reference TRBV29-1 and TRBJ1-3 gives the whole variable domain SAVISQKPSRDICQRGTSLTIQCQVDSQVTMMFWYRQQPGQSLTLIATANQGSEATYESGFVIDKFPISRPNLTFSTLTVSNMSPEDSSIYLCSGRAGNTIYFGEGSWLTVV.

This sequence joins TRBV5-6 and TRBJ2-2; 12 nucleotides agree with TRBD1. There are 15 residues in the CDR3. V was pared by 2 bases and J by 7 bases, with 3 bases of the junction left unmatched. Germline CDR1 SGHDT, CDR2 YYEEEE. The CDR3 region is CASSFWDRGHGELFF. The CDR3 DNA follows: TGTGCCAGCAGCTTTTGGGACAGGGGGCACGGGGAGCTGTTTTTT.

This clone occurred once. The rearrangement uses TRBV5-1 and TRBJ1-4; possible D gene TRBD1, 6 bases. The V and J ends lost 4 bases and 7 bases respectively, with 17 bases between them. The CDR3 is 15 amino acids. Germline values: CDR1 SGHRS, CDR2 YFSETQ. CDR3 DNA: TGCGCCAGCAGCCCCCGACAGGTTGATGGTGAAAAACTGTTTTTT. Translation: CASSPRQVDGEKLFF.

This clone was seen once. The rearrangement joins TRBV11-2 to TRBJ2-7; 7 nucleotides align to TRBD1. The CDR3 loop spans 16 amino acids. CDR1 is SGHAT and CDR2 is FQNNGV in the germline V gene. V was clipped by 0 bases and J by 0 bases; unmatched bases: 5. As DNA, the CDR3 is TGTGCCAGCAGCTTAGACCGGGACAGAAGCTCCTACGAGCAGTACTTC. This codes for CASSLDRDRSSYEQYF.